This T cell receptor beta chain is from a study of tumor T cells in aggressive B-cell lymphoma (dated 2017 in TCRdb). On this clone: Its target antigen remains unknown. A junction boundary mismatches the germline segment, possibly from a read error.

In the germline V gene (reference sequence), CDR1 corresponds to MNHEY and CDR2 to SMNVEV. The CDR3, from cysteine to phenylalanine, totals 14 residues. Solely the CDR3 DNA is kept, with 42 bases framed from the first base. The library was obtained by the immunoSEQ multiplex PCR assay. This is the immuneACCESS table as TCRdb keeps it, with only in-frame sequences that have V and J called. A part of the clones is gone; compared with another copy, unresolved V genes explain less than half, and the rest is unexplained. The sample table shows fewer than 3,000 clones, and over 70% are seen once. Roughly a fifth of the sample rests with the top ten.

The sequence was collected from an adult with diffuse large B cell lymphoma. The sample taken for sequencing was tumor tissue. The V and J segments used are TRBV27 and TRBJ1-1; the D gene is possibly TRBD1, with 5 bases matching. The CDR3 amino acid sequence is: CASSSIQGSAEVFF. The DNA reads as follows: TGTGCCAGCAGCTCCATCCAGGGATCAGCTGAAGTTTTCTTT.